The clone carrying this T cell receptor (beta chain) appeared a single time. Original data processing: Reference gene primer amplification yielded estimated nucleated cell counts. Only in-frame clones appear in the TCRdb table, and some are missing; sequencing was by immunoSEQ multiplex PCR. The V and J calls and clone size are taken from that table; D and trimming were inferred from the DNA. The profile shows fewer than 150,000 clones, about 85% of them singletons. The germline V and J ends were trimmed by 1 base and 0 bases, with 8 bases remaining between them. The CDR3 spans 15 residues. CDR1 is SGHDN, CDR2 FVKESK, per germline. The data derive from a study of blood T cell repertoires in COVID-19. Background on the study: PBMCs, B-cell-depleted T cells, or T cells were the source of the cDNA or gDNA that made up the material.

The TCR originated in a human donor in a cohort sampled during active COVID-19. The specimen was peripheral blood. The chain is built from TRBV14 and TRBJ2-3, with D possibly being TRBD1 (6 bases). In DNA, the CDR3 is TGTGCCAGCAGCCAAGGGGGGACAAGCACAGATACGCAGTATTTT. As protein: CASSQGGTSTDTQYF.